The entry below gives a single TCR beta chain sequence along with its context. Its target is unknown. The data belong to a study of CD8 T cells in ankylosing spondylitis. Study outcomes and limitations: Ankylosing spondylitis blood seemed to carry a telltale TCR beta motif made of under ten highly homologous variants. Disease-linked clones were CD8+ and relatively rare in peripheral blood.

Making use of molecular barcodes, quantitative 5'-RACE generated TCR beta libraries. TCRdb recomputed calls from the 5' RACE reads with MiXCR, one row per CDR3 protein. The repertoire holds 25,000 to 35,000 distinct CDR3 sequences, with 30% as singletons. The V segment lost 6 bases and the J segment 3 bases; nucleotides outside the gene matches: 19. Germline-derived CDR1 and CDR2 are SGHAT and FQDESV (reference sequence). The CDR3 is made up of 18 amino acids. The sample consisted of synovial fluid, either unsorted or a sorted T cell fraction (not recorded which). The receptor was isolated from a male donor with ankylosing spondylitis. The chain couples TRBV11-1 to TRBJ2-7; 8 nucleotides match TRBD1. The CDR3, as DNA: TGTGCCAGCAGTCCGAGAAGGGGACAGGCGACCTACATCTACGAGCAGTACTTC. It codes for CASSPRRGQATYIYEQYF.